Below, one T cell receptor beta chain is given with its context. What it recognizes is unknown. This record belongs to a study of CD8 T cells in Susac syndrome. Study outcomes and limitations: The authors acknowledged that their TCR sequencing and HLA analysis involved a relatively small number of individuals.

The CDR3 is made up of 14 amino acids. Trimming at V came to 6 bases and at J to 2 bases, leaving 6 bases not matched to a gene. CDR1 and CDR2 (germline): SQVTM, ANQGSEA. Negative isolation was used for CD8+ and CD4+ T cells, and FACS enrichment was applied to TEMRA cells. With random hexamers, about 0.5 to 1 ug RNA was reverse transcribed. An immunoSEQ multiplex PCR generated amplified TCR beta CDR3 products spanning 54 Vbeta and 13 Jbeta. TCRdb passed the immunoSEQ multiplex PCR reads through MiXCR, listing each CDR3 protein once. The sample includes 300,000 or so distinct CDR3 sequences, about 91% seen only once; the top ten take about 0.063%.

The chain has TRBV29-1 and TRBJ1-5, with 8 bases that match TRBD1. Sequenced input: CD4+ T cells from PBMCs. The receptor was derived from a human donor with multiple sclerosis. The CDR3 coding sequence is TGCAGCGTACAACAGGGGGGCGGCAATCAGCCCCAGCATTTT. This encodes CSVQQGGGNQPQHF.